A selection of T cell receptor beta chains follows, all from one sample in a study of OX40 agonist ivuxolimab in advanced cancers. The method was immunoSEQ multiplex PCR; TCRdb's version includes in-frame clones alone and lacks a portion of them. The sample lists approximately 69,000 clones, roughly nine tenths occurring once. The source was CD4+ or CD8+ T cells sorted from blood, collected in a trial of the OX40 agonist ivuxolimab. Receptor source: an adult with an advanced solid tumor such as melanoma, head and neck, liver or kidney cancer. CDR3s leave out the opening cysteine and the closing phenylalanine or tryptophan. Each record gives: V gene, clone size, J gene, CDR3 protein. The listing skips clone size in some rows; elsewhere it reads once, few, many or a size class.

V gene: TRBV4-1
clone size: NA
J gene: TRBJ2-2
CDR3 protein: ASSLTQGPNTGELF

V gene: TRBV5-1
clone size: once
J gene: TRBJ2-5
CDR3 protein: ASSLGLAGTRQETQY

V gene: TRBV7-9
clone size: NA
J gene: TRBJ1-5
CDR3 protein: ASSLDSLSNQPQH

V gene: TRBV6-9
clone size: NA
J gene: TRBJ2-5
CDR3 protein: ASSQRQGAGETQY

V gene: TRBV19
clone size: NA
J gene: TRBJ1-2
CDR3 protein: ASSIDRGQHYGYT

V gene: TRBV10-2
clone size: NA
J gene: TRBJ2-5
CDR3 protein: ASQSDRGSETQY

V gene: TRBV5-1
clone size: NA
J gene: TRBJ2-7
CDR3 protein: ASSSLASYEQY

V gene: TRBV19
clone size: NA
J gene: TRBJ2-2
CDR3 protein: ASSATSGRRTGELF

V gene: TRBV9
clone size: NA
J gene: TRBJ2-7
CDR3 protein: ASSPYTLPYEQY

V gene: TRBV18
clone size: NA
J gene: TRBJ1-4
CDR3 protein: ASSPEGRGKLF

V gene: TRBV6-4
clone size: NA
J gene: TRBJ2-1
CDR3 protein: ASSDEGLAGGNYNEQF

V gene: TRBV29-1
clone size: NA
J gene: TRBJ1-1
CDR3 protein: SVGKGGMNTEAF

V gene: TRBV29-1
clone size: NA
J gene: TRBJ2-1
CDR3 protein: SVERLAEYNEQF

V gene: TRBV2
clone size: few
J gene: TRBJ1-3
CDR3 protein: ASSGVAGNTIY

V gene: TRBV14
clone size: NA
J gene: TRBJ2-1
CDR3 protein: ASSRGEAGSHYNEQF

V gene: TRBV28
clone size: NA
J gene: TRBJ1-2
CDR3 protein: ASSKTGKVYYYGYT

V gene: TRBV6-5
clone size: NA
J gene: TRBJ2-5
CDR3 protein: ASSYTGGETQY

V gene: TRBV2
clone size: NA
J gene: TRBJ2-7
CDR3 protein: ASKSQPYEQY

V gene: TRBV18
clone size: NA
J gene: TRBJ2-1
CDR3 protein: ASSPSPFSSYNEQF

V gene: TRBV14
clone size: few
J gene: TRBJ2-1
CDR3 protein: ASSPGQGAHNEQF

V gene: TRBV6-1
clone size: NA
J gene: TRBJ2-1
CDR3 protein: ASSELSAVYNEQF

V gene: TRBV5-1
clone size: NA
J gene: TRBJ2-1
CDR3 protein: ASSLPQGAYNEQF

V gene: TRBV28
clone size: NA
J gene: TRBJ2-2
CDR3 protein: ASMQAAGELF

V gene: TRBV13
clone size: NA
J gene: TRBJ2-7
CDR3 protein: ASSGGLAGSEQY

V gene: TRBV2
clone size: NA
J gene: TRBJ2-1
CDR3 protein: AKTGTSGRGEQF

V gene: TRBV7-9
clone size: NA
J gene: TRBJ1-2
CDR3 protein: ASNSGTNYGYT

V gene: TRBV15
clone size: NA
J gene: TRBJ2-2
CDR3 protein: ATTPGVGIANTGELF

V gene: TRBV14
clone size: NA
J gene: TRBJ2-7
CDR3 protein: ASSQDVGRRAYEQY

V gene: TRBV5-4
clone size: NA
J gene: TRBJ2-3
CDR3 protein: ASSLTSTDTQY

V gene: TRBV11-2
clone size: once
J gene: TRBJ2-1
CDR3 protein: ASSSVAGSSYNEQF

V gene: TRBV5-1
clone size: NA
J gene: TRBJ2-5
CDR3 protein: ASSLEGQTLETQY

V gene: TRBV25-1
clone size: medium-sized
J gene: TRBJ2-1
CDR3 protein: ASSEYTGEF

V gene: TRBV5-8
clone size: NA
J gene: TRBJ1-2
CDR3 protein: ASSRSGYGYT

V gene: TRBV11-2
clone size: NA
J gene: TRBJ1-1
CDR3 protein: ASSHQTLEAF

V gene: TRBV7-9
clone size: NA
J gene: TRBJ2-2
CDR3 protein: ASSLDLAGAGNTGELF

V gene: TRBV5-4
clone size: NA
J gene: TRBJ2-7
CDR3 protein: ASSSGTSYEQY

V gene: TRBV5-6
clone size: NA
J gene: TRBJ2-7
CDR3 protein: ASSLASGGLSYEQY

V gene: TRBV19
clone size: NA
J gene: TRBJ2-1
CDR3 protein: ASSRNPGQGNNEQF

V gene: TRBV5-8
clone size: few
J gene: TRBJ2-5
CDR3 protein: ASSLKSETQY

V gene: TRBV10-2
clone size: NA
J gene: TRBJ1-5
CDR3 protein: ATADRGNQPQH

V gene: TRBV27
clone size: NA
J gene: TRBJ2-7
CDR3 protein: ASSPRDLHEQY

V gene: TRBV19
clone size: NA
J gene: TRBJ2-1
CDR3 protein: ASGTSGIHNNEQF

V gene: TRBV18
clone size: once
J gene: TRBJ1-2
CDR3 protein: ASSRLQGPGYT

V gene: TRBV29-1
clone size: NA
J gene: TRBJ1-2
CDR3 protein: SVTGNYGYT

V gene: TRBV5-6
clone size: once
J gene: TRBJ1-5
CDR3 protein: ASSPGGQGQPQH

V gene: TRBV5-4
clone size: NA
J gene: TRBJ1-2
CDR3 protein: ASSRDNYYGYT

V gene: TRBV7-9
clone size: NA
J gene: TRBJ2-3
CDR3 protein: ASSFSSSTDTQY

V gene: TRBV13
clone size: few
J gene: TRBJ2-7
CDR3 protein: ASSFKREGQREQY

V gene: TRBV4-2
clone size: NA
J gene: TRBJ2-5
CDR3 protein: ASSKRLAGQETQY

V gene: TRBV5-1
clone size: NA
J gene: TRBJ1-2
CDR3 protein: ASSPETATNYGYT

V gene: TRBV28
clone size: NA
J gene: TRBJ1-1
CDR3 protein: ASSSPDAQSEAF

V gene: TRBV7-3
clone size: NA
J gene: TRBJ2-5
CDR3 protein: ASSGRRGETQY

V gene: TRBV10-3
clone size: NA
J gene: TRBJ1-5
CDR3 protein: AISTGVANQPQH